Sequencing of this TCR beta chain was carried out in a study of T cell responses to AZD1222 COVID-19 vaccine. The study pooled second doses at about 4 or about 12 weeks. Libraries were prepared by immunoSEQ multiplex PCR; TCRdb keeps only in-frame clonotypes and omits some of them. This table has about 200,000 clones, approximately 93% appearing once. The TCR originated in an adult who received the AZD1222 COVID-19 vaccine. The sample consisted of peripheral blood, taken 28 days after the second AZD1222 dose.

The CDR3 coding sequence is TGTGCCAGCAGCCGGACAGAAGAAGAGACCCAGTACTTC. Translated, it gives CASSRTEEETQYF. This chain uses TRBV18 with TRBJ2-5, with D possibly being TRBD1 (6 bases). In germline, CDR1 is KGHSH, CDR2 LQKENI. Trimming stripped 8 bases from V and 3 bases from J, with 13 bases between. The CDR3 sequence is 13 residues long. Looking up the rest from reference TRBV18 and TRBJ2-5 gives the full variable domain: NAGVMQNPRHLVRRRGQEARLRCSPMKGHSHVYWYRQLPEEGLKFMVYLQKENIIDESGMPKERFSAEFPKEGPSILRIQQVVRGDSAAYFCASSRTEEETQYFGPGTRLLVL.